These 29 T cell receptor beta chains were sequenced from one sample in a study of T cells after yellow fever vaccination. TCRdb passed the 5' RACE reads through MiXCR, listing each CDR3 protein once. The table lists hundreds of thousands of distinct CDR3 sequences, roughly 13% of them singletons. Sample: PBMCs, taken on the day of the yellow fever booster vaccination. The source is a man aged 30 to 39 who received the YFV17D yellow fever vaccine.

This clonotype was counted a few times. This chain joins TRBV6-5 and TRBJ2-1; perhaps TRBD2 as D (6 bases). Trimming took 0 bases from V and 7 from J, leaving 22 bases between them. The CDR3 sequence is 18 residues long. Per germline, CDR1 MNHEY and CDR2 SVGAGI. The CDR3 is CASSYSISSGVVINEQFF. The CDR3 DNA reads as TGTGCCAGCAGTTACTCGATATCGTCGGGGGTTGTGATAAATGAGCAGTTCTTC.

The chain combines TRBV6-5 with TRBJ2-7; TRBD1 is a possible D gene (6 bases). CDR3 length equals 14 residues. CDR1 and CDR2 from the germline V gene are MNHEY and SVGAGI. V was cut by 1 base and J by 5 bases, with 12 bases left in between. CDR3 region: CASSYLQGINEQYF. Here the CDR3 DNA reads TGTGCCAGCAGTTACTTGCAGGGGATCAACGAGCAGTACTTC.

The gene calls are TRBV5-5 and TRBJ2-7; 10 bases map to TRBD1. CDR1 and CDR2 (germline): SGHKS, YYEKEE (reference sequence). The CDR3 has 14 residues. V shed 10 bases, J shed 1 base, and the junction held 8 bases outside the gene matches. The CDR3 loop reads CAGNPGQGSYEQYF. CDR3 sequence (DNA): TGTGCCGGCAACCCGGGACAGGGGTCCTACGAGCAGTACTTC.

CDR3 in DNA: TGCAGTGCAGCCTCCGGGACGCCGTGGGAGACCCAGTACTTC. It specifies CSAASGTPWETQYF. The chain combines TRBV20-1 with TRBJ2-5; possibly TRBD1 or TRBD2 for D (5 bases each). The germline CDR1 and CDR2 sequences are DFQATT and SNEGSKA (reference sequence). V lost 6 bases, J lost 5 bases, and 19 bases lay in between. The CDR3 length is 14 residues.

There are a few counts of this clonotype. The chain's CDR3 is CASSLLPGQGSNEQFF. The CDR3 coding sequence is TGCGCCAGCAGCTTACTTCCGGGACAGGGGTCCAATGAGCAGTTCTTC. V is TRBV5-1 and J is TRBJ2-1; TRBD1 matches at 10 bases. The V gene end was trimmed by 2 bases and the J gene end by 6 bases; junction bases not matched to a gene: 8. The CDR3 contains 16 residues. CDR1 and CDR2 from the germline V gene are SGHRS and YFSETQ.

This chain connects TRBV19 to TRBJ2-7; either TRBD1 or TRBD2 may supply D (5 bases each). The ends were cut back, 6 bases at V and 2 bases at J, with 14 bases in the middle. CDR1 is LNHDA, CDR2 SQIVND, per germline (reference sequence). This CDR3 has 14 residues. CDR3 DNA sequence: TGTGCCAGTAGCCGGGCTAGGGGACCCTACGAGCAGTACTTC. This gives the protein CASSRARGPYEQYF.

This clonotype has just a few counts. The chain couples TRBV29-1 to TRBJ2-7; no definite D call. CDR1 and CDR2 from the germline V gene are SQVTM and ANQGSEA. The CDR3 spans 12 residues. Deletions cut 5 bases from V and 2 bases from J, with 10 bases between. DNA for the CDR3: TGCAGCGTTCAAACCCCGGCCTACGAGCAGTACTTC. Translated, it gives CSVQTPAYEQYF.

The CDR3 DNA sequence: TGTGCCAGCAGCCCCCTACGATGGGCGGGAGGCAAAAATGAGCAGTTCTTC. Protein product: CASSPLRWAGGKNEQFF. The rearrangement joins TRBV7-9 to TRBJ2-1, with 8 bases lining up with TRBD2. Germline-derived CDR1 and CDR2 are SEHNR and FQNEAQ (reference sequence). The length of the CDR3 is 17 residues. V shed 5 bases and J 7 bases; nucleotides not matched to a gene: 16.

J is TRBJ2-5 and V is TRBV18, with TRBD2 matching over 7 bases. J gave up 3 bases and V 4 bases, and 14 bases lay outside the gene matches. Looked up from germline, CDR1 is KGHSH and CDR2 is LQKENI. The CDR3 spans 17 residues. For the CDR3, the DNA is TGTGCCAGCTCACGGTTCGGGGAGGGCCGGTCGGAAGAGACCCAGTACTTC. It translates to CASSRFGEGRSEETQYF. Using reference TRBV18 and TRBJ2-5 for the parts outside the CDR3, the full variable domain is NAGVMQNPRHLVRRRGQEARLRCSPMKGHSHVYWYRQLPEEGLKFMVYLQKENIIDESGMPKERFSAEFPKEGPSILRIQQVVRGDSAAYFCASSRFGEGRSEETQYFGPGTRLLVL.

This chain joins TRBV12-3 or TRBV12-4 and TRBJ2-2; TRBD1 matches 7 bases. The CDR3 loop spans 14 amino acids. V shed 6 bases, J shed 5 bases, and the junction held 6 bases outside the gene matches. Here the CDR3 DNA reads TGTGCCAGCAGAGGGGGCATGGGTACCGGGGAGCTGTTTTTT. Translating gives CASRGGMGTGELFF.

The chain has TRBV2 and TRBJ2-1; TRBD1 matches at 10 bases. This CDR3 contains 13 residues. Germline trimming cut 4 bases from V and 16 bases from J; bases unmatched to any gene: 10. Germline values: CDR1 SNHLY, CDR2 FYNNEI. The CDR3: CASSVVSGQGGFF. The DNA for the CDR3 is TGTGCCAGCAGTGTCGTTTCAGGACAGGGGGGTTTCTTC.

The gene calls are TRBV20-1 and TRBJ2-1, with D maybe TRBD1 (5 bases). V shed 3 bases and J shed 9 bases, with 9 bases lying between them. CDR3 length: 11 residues. Germline CDR1 and CDR2: DFQATT and SNEGSKA (reference sequence). CDR3 bases: TGCAGTGCTAGCGACAGTCCTGAGCAGTTCTTC. It specifies CSASDSPEQFF.

A few counts support this clonotype. This chain connects TRBV28 to TRBJ2-2; 8 bases agree with TRBD2. CDR1 is MDHEN, CDR2 SYDVKM, per germline. The CDR3 contains 15 residues. The V and J ends lost 8 bases and 4 bases, in that order; junction bases with no gene match: 9. The CDR3 is CASRLSGKGTGELFF. The CDR3 region has the DNA TGTGCCAGCCGACTTAGCGGGAAGGGCACCGGGGAGCTGTTTTTT.

This clonotype was picked up many times. The genes are TRBV25-1 and TRBJ1-1, with TRBD1 as a possible D gene (5 bases). V gave up 6 bases and J gave up 4 bases, with 15 bases separating them. CDR3 size: 14 residues. Germline CDR1 and CDR2: MGHDK and SYGVNS. The CDR3 nucleotides are TGTGCCAGCAGCCTGGGGACGGGGGGCACTGAAGCTTTCTTT. Its protein product is CASSLGTGGTEAFF.

The chain has TRBV18 and TRBJ2-7; the D gene could be TRBD1 or TRBD2 (7 bases each). CDR3 size: 14 residues. V shed 8 bases and J shed 4 bases, with 18 bases lying between them. Germline-derived CDR1 and CDR2 are KGHSH and LQKENI. The CDR3 DNA reads as TGTGCCAGCGCACTAAGTCAGGGGGGGTACGAGCAGTACTTC. Translating gives CASALSQGGYEQYF.

This clonotype was counted a few times. CDR3 sequence: CASSPVPSGSSEQFF. CDR3 DNA: TGTGCCAGCTCACCAGTACCTAGCGGGAGTAGCGAGCAGTTCTTC. The V call is TRBV18, the J call TRBJ2-1; 10 bases are shared with TRBD2. The CDR3 sequence is 15 residues long. Trimming cost V 2 bases and J 10 bases; bases outside gene matches: 8. The germline V gene has CDR1 KGHSH and CDR2 LQKENI.

A few counts support this clonotype. The V and J genes are TRBV5-1 and TRBJ1-1, with 7 bases identical to TRBD1. CDR3 length: 13 amino acids. V lost 4 bases and J lost 4; bases outside the gene matches: 4. Germline CDR1 and CDR2: SGHRS and YFSETQ. CDR3 loop: CASSPTGLTEAFF. CDR3 in DNA: TGCGCCAGCAGCCCGACAGGGCTCACTGAAGCTTTCTTT.

The chain carries TRBV4-3 and TRBJ2-5; 10 nucleotides agree with TRBD2. The CDR3 loop spans 15 amino acids. J lost 5 bases, V lost 1 base, and 4 bases had no gene match. The germline CDR1 and CDR2 sequences are LGHNA and YSLEER. Here the CDR3 reads CASSQALAGAETQYF. For the CDR3, the DNA is TGCGCCAGCAGCCAAGCCCTAGCGGGAGCCGAGACCCAGTACTTC.

The sample holds a few counts of this clonotype. This chain uses TRBV5-1 with TRBJ1-1; no reliable D call. The ends were cut back, 2 bases at V and 1 base at J, with 3 bases in the middle. Germline lookup yields CDR1 SGHRS and CDR2 YFSETQ. The CDR3 is 12 amino acids. DNA of the CDR3: TGCGCCAGCAGCTTTGAGAACACTGAAGCTTTCTTT. It codes for CASSFENTEAFF.

This clonotype was seen a handful of times. The chain uses TRBV3-1 and TRBJ2-7; possible D gene TRBD2, 6 bases. V was clipped by 1 base and J by 7 bases, with 14 bases between them. Germline CDR1 and CDR2: LGHDT and YNNKEL (reference sequence). The CDR3 covers 14 residues. Written as DNA, the CDR3 is TGTGCCAGCAGCCAAGGGCGGGACCCCTGGGAGCAGTACTTC. Protein sequence: CASSQGRDPWEQYF.

The chain employs TRBV18 and TRBJ1-2; 12 nucleotides agree with TRBD1. Germline V gene lookup returns CDR1 KGHSH and CDR2 LQKENI. The CDR3 is made up of 15 amino acids. The ends lost 4 bases at V and 7 bases at J; junction bases unmatched: 7. The CDR3 region is CASSLAGTGGFGYTF. CDR3 DNA sequence: TGTGCCAGCTCACTAGCCGGGACAGGGGGCTTTGGCTACACCTTC. Based on the CDR3 plus reference TRBV18 and TRBJ1-2, the full variable domain is NAGVMQNPRHLVRRRGQEARLRCSPMKGHSHVYWYRQLPEEGLKFMVYLQKENIIDESGMPKERFSAEFPKEGPSILRIQQVVRGDSAAYFCASSLAGTGGFGYTFGSGTRLTVV.

This clonotype was observed at least ten times. The rearrangement joins TRBV7-3 to TRBJ2-3, with TRBD1 matching over 8 bases. The CDR3 is made up of 16 amino acids. V lost 4 bases, J lost 0 bases, and 6 bases stayed unmatched. The V gene's germline CDR1 is SGHTA and CDR2 FQGTGA. CDR3 coding DNA: TGTGCCAGCAGCTCTGGAGACAGGGGCAGCACAGATACGCAGTATTTT. Its translation: CASSSGDRGSTDTQYF.

This chain uses TRBV5-1 with TRBJ2-7; weak D call: TRBD2 (6 bases). The V and J ends lost 0 bases and 3 bases respectively, with 10 bases between them. The CDR3 extends over 14 amino acids. Germline loops: CDR1 SGHRS, CDR2 YFSETQ. DNA for the CDR3: TGCGCCAGCAGCTTGGTGGAGGGGCGCTACGAGCAGTACTTC. Translating it yields CASSLVEGRYEQYF.

This clonotype has ten or more counts. This chain connects TRBV5-1 to TRBJ2-7, with unresolved D. Trimming removed 0 bases at V and 0 bases at J, with 10 bases between. The germline V gene encodes CDR1 SGHRS and CDR2 YFSETQ. CDR3 length: 15 residues. The DNA for the CDR3 is TGCGCCAGCAGCTTGGACGGCCTCCGCTCCTACGAGCAGTACTTC. Translating it yields CASSLDGLRSYEQYF.

The chain couples TRBV9 to TRBJ1-1; the D gene is possibly TRBD1 (5 bases). The germline gives CDR1 SGDLS, CDR2 YYNGEE. V lost 0 bases, J lost 2 bases, and 14 bases lay in between. The CDR3 spans 16 residues. CDR3: CASSVGIRQINTEAFF. The CDR3 region has the DNA TGTGCCAGCAGCGTAGGCATCCGACAGATCAACACTGAAGCTTTCTTT.

The gene calls are TRBV18 and TRBJ2-7; 7 nucleotides align to TRBD2. Germline loops: CDR1 KGHSH, CDR2 LQKENI. The V gene end was trimmed by 4 bases and the J gene end by 2 bases; junction bases not matched to a gene: 5. This CDR3 is 14 amino acids long. The CDR3 spells CASSRDYSPYEQYF. DNA for the CDR3: TGTGCCAGCTCACGGGACTATTCCCCCTACGAGCAGTACTTC.

This clonotype was detected a few times. V usage is TRBV4-3 and J usage is TRBJ2-7, with a possible D match to TRBD1 (6 bases). Trimming removed 4 bases from V and 1 base from J, with 11 bases in between. The CDR3 consists of 14 residues. The germline V gene has CDR1 LGHNA and CDR2 YSLEER. This CDR3 is CASSPVGQSYEQYF. Written as DNA, the CDR3 is TGCGCCAGCAGCCCCGTAGGACAGTCCTACGAGCAGTACTTC.

This clonotype was detected only a few times. The chain is built from TRBV28 and TRBJ1-5; weak D call: TRBD1 (6 bases). The CDR3 is made up of 12 amino acids. Per the germline V gene, CDR1 is MDHEN and CDR2 is SYDVKM. The V end lost 1 base, the J end lost 8 bases, and 6 bases lay between the germline ends. CDR3 coding DNA: TGTGCCAGCAGTTTATCAGGGGAGCCCCAGCATTTT. Translating gives CASSLSGEPQHF. The variable domain in full, completed from reference TRBV28 and TRBJ1-5, reads DVKVTQSSRYLVKRTGEKVFLECVQDMDHENMFWYRQDPGLGLRLIYFSYDVKMKEKGDIPEGYSVSREKKERFSLILESASTNQTSMYLCASSLSGEPQHFGDGTRLSIL.

The J gene is TRBJ2-1, the V gene TRBV29-1, with TRBD1 as a possible D gene (5 bases). Germline lookup yields CDR1 SQVTM and CDR2 ANQGSEA. This CDR3 region has 13 residues. V gave up 7 bases and J gave up 6 bases, with 16 bases separating them. CDR3: CSDKGRASNEQFF. The DNA for the CDR3 is TGCAGCGACAAGGGCAGGGCGAGCAATGAGCAGTTCTTC.